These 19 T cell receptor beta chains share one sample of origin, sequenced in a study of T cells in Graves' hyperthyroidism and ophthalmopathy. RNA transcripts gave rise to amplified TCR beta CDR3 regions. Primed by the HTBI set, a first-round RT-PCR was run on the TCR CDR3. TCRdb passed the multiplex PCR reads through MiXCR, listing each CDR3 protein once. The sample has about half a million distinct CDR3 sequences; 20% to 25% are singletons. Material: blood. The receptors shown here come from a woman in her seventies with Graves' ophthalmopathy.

The CDR3 sequence is CASKTSGRAAGELFF. The CDR3 region has the DNA TGTGCCAGCAAAACAAGCGGGAGGGCCGCCGGGGAGCTGTTTTTT. The rearrangement joins TRBV28 to TRBJ2-2, with TRBD2 identical over 10 bases. J gave up 6 bases and V 7 bases, and 8 bases lay outside the gene matches. CDR1 MDHEN and CDR2 SYDVKM come from the germline V gene. CDR3 length: 15 amino acids.

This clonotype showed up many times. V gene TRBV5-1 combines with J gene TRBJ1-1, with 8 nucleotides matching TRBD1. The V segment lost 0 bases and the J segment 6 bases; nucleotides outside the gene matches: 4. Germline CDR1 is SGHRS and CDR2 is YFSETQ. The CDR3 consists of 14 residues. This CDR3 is CASSLAGGLSEAFF. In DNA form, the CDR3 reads TGCGCCAGCAGCTTGGCAGGGGGCCTCTCTGAAGCTTTCTTT.

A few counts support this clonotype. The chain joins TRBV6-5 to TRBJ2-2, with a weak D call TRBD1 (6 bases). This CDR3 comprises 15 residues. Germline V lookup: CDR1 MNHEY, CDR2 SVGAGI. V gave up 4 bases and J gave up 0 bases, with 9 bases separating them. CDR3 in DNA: TGTGCCAGCAGTTGGAAGGGGGCGAACACCGGGGAGCTGTTTTTT. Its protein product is CASSWKGANTGELFF.

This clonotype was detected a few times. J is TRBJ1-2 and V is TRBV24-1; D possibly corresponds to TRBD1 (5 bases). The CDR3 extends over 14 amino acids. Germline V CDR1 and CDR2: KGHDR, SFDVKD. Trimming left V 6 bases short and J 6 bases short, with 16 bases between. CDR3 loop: CATSSPGLENGYTF. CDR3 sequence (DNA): TGTGCCACCAGTAGTCCAGGGCTAGAAAATGGCTACACCTTC.

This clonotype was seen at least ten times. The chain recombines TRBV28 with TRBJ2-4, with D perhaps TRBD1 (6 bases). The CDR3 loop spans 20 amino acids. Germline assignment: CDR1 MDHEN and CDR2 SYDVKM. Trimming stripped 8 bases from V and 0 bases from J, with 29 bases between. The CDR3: CASCPSSVLTGILAKNIQYF. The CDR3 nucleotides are TGTGCCAGCTGTCCCTCCTCCGTCCTTACAGGGATATTAGCCAAAAACATTCAGTACTTC.

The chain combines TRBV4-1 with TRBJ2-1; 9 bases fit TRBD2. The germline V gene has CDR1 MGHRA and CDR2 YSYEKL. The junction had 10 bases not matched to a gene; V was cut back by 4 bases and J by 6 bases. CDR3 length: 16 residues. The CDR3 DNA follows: TGCGCCAGCAGCCGAGAATCACTAGCGGGCCTCAATGAGCAGTTCTTC. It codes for CASSRESLAGLNEQFF.

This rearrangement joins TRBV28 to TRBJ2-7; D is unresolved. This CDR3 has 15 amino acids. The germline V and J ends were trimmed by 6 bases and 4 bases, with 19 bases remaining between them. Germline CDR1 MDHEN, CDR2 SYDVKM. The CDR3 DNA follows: TGTGCCAGCAGCGTAGCCCCAAACAAGTTTTACGAGCAGTACTTC. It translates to CASSVAPNKFYEQYF.

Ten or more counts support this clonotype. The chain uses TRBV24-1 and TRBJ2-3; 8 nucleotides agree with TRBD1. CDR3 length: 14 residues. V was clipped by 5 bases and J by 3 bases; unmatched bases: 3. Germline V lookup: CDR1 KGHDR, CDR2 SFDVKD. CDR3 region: CATSVTGGTDTQYF. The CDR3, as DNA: TGTGCCACCAGTGTTACAGGGGGAACAGATACGCAGTATTTT.

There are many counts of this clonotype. The CDR3 spells CASRLVNTEAFF. The CDR3 region has the DNA TGTGCCAGCAGGCTCGTTAACACTGAAGCTTTCTTT. The chain is built from TRBV6-2 or TRBV6-3 and TRBJ1-1, with D hard to call. The CDR3 is 12 residues long. Germline V gene data show CDR1 as MNHEY and CDR2 as SVGEGT. V was cut by 6 bases and J by 2 bases, with 7 bases left in between.

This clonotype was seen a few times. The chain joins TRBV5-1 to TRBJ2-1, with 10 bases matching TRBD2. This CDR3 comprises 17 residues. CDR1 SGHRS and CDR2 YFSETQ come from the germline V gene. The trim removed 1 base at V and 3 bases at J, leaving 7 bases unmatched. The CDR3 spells CASSLTPTSGVYNEQFF. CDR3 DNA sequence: TGCGCCAGCAGCTTGACCCCCACTAGCGGGGTCTACAATGAGCAGTTCTTC. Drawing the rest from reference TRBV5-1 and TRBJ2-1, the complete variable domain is KAGVTQTPRYLIKTRGQQVTLSCSPISGHRSVSWYQQTPGQGLQFLFEYFSETQRNKGNFPGRFSGRQFSNSRSEMNVSTLELGDSALYLCASSLTPTSGVYNEQFFGPGTRLTVL.

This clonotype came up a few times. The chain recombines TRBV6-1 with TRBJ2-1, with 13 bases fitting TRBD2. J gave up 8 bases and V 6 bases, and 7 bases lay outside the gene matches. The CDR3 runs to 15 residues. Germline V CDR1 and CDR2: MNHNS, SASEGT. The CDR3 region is CASSRTSGSSHEQFF. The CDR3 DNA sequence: TGTGCCAGCAGCAGGACTAGCGGGAGTTCGCATGAGCAGTTCTTC.

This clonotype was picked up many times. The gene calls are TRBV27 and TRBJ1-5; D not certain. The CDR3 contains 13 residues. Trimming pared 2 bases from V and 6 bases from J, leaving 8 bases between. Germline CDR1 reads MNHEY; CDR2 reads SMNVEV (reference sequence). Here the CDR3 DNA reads TGTGCCAGCAGTTTAGGTAGGCGTCAGCCCCAGCATTTT. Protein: CASSLGRRQPQHF.

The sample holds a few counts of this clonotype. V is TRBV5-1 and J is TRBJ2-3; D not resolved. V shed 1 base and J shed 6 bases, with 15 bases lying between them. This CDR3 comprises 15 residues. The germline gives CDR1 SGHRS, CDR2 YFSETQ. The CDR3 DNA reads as TGCGCCAGCAGCTTGTCGACACAAAGAGTGGATACGCAGTATTTT. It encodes CASSLSTQRVDTQYF. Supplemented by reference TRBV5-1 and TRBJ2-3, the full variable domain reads KAGVTQTPRYLIKTRGQQVTLSCSPISGHRSVSWYQQTPGQGLQFLFEYFSETQRNKGNFPGRFSGRQFSNSRSEMNVSTLELGDSALYLCASSLSTQRVDTQYFGPGTRLTVL.

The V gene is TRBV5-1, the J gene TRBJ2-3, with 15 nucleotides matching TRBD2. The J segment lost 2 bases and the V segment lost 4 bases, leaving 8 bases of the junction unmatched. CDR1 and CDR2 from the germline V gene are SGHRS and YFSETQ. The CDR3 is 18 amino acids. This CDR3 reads CASSPGLAGGKLTDTQYF. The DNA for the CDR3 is TGCGCCAGCAGCCCAGGACTAGCGGGAGGGAAACTCACAGATACGCAGTATTTT. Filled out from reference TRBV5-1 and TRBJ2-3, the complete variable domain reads KAGVTQTPRYLIKTRGQQVTLSCSPISGHRSVSWYQQTPGQGLQFLFEYFSETQRNKGNFPGRFSGRQFSNSRSEMNVSTLELGDSALYLCASSPGLAGGKLTDTQYFGPGTRLTVL.

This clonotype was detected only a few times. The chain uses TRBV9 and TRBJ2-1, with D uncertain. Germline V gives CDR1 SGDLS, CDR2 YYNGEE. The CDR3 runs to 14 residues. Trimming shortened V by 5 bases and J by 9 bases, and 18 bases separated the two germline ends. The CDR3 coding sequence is TGTGCCAGCAGGCCTTACCTACACTCGGGTGAGCAGTTCTTC. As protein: CASRPYLHSGEQFF.

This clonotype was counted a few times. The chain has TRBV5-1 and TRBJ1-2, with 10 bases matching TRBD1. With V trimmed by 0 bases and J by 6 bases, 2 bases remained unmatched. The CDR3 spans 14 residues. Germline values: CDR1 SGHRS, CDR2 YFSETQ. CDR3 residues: CASSLGGQGDGYTF. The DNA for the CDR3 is TGCGCCAGCAGCTTGGGAGGACAGGGGGATGGCTACACCTTC.

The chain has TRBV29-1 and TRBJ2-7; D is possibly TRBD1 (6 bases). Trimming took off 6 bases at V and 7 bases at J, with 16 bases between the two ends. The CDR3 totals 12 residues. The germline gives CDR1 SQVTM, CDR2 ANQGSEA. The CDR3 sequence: CSVGQWAGEQYF. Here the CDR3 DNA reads TGCAGCGTAGGACAGTGGGCTGGGGAGCAGTACTTC.

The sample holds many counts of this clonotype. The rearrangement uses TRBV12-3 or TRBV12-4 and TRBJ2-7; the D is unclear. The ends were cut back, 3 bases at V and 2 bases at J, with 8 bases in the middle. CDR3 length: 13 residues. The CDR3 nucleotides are TGTGCCAGCAGTTTCGGCAGGACCTACGAGCAGTACTTC. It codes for CASSFGRTYEQYF.

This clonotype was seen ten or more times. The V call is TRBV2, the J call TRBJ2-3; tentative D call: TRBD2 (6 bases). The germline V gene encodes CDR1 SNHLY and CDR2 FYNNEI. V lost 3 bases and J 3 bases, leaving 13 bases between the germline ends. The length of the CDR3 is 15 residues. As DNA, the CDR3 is TGTGCCAGCAGTGACCCGGCGGGACGAACAGATACGCAGTATTTT. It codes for CASSDPAGRTDTQYF.